This TCR beta chain was retrieved from a study of T cell responses to AZD1222 COVID-19 vaccine. Some clones are missing from TCRdb's copy, which holds only in-frame ones; the method was immunoSEQ multiplex PCR. The profile shows tens of thousands of clones, approximately 90% of them singletons. This receptor was obtained from an adult who received the AZD1222 COVID-19 vaccine. The starting material was peripheral blood, obtained 28 days after the second AZD1222 dose.

Here the CDR3 reads CASNPLRTGRLTEAFF. The CDR3 coding sequence is TGTGCCAGCAACCCCTTAAGGACAGGGCGCCTCACTGAAGCTTTCTTT. The chain uses TRBV27 and TRBJ1-1, with 8 bases aligning to TRBD1. This CDR3 has 16 residues. Germline V gene lookup returns CDR1 MNHEY and CDR2 SMNVEV (reference sequence). Unmatched junction bases numbered 14, after V lost 7 bases and J lost 4 bases.